These T cell receptor beta chains were read from a single sample in a study of blood T cell repertoires in COVID-19. Clones were sequenced by immunoSEQ multiplex PCR, and TCRdb holds only the in-frame ones, with some missing. The sample has fewer than 250,000 clones, around 83% seen once; the top ten hold roughly 25%. Sequenced: PBMCs or T cells enriched from blood (not recorded which). These receptors were taken from a woman aged 40 to 49 in a cohort exposed to, infected with or recovered from COVID-19 (not recorded which). CDR3s include the opening cysteine and the closing phenylalanine or tryptophan. Fields, in order: V gene, clone size, J gene, D gene, CDR3 protein, CDR3 DNA. D genes are given only for firm matches. For some rows the clone size is stated as once, few or many, or as a class when expanded; others skip it.

V: TRBV7-2; size: -; J: TRBJ2-2; D: TRBD1; CDR3: CASSPRQGYTGELFF; DNA: TGTGCCAGCAGCCCAAGACAGGGCTACACCGGGGAGCTGTTTTTT
V: TRBV5-1; size: -; J: TRBJ2-1; D: -; CDR3: CASSLAWSSYNEQFF; DNA: TGCGCCAGCAGCTTGGCCTGGAGCTCCTACAATGAGCAGTTCTTC
V: TRBV15; size: -; J: TRBJ2-7; D: TRBD1; CDR3: CATSRGVRDRGFHEQYF; DNA: TGTGCCACCAGCAGAGGAGTCCGGGACAGGGGGTTCCACGAGCAGTACTTC
V: TRBV24-1; size: -; J: TRBJ2-3; D: -; CDR3: CATSEGQSPTDTQYF; DNA: TGTGCCACCAGTGAGGGACAATCCCCCACAGATACGCAGTATTTT
V: TRBV23-1; size: -; J: TRBJ2-3; D: TRBD2; CDR3: CAAPTSVYSDTQYF; DNA: TGCGCCGCTCCGACTAGCGTATATTCAGATACGCAGTATTTT
V: TRBV6-4; size: -; J: TRBJ1-2; D: -; CDR3: CASSDEEVYTF; DNA: TGTGCCAGCAGTGACGAAGAGGTATACACCTTC
V: TRBV29-1; size: -; J: TRBJ1-2; D: TRBD1; CDR3: CSAGPGGDYGYTF; DNA: TGCAGCGCGGGGCCAGGGGGCGACTATGGCTACACCTTC
V: TRBV5-4; size: -; J: TRBJ2-3; D: -; CDR3: CASSLPGSEDTQYF; DNA: TGTGCCAGCAGCTTGCCAGGGTCGGAGGATACGCAGTATTTT
V: TRBV7-9; size: -; J: TRBJ1-2; D: -; CDR3: CASFSMGGYTF; DNA: TGTGCCAGCTTCTCGATGGGCGGCTACACCTTC
V: TRBV6-6; size: -; J: TRBJ1-5; D: TRBD1; CDR3: CATRTGGNQPQHF; DNA: TGTGCCACCCGGACAGGGGGCAATCAGCCCCAGCATTTT
V: TRBV9; size: -; J: TRBJ1-1; D: -; CDR3: CASSVETSGNTEAFF; DNA: TGTGCCAGCAGCGTCGAGACCTCAGGGAACACTGAAGCTTTCTTT
V: TRBV5-1; size: -; J: TRBJ1-3; D: -; CDR3: CASSLDAGNTIYF; DNA: TGCGCCAGCAGCTTGGATGCGGGAAACACCATATATTTT
V: TRBV18; size: -; J: TRBJ1-2; D: -; CDR3: CASSPPGQTNYGYTF; DNA: TGTGCCAGCTCACCACCCGGACAGACTAACTATGGCTACACCTTC
V: TRBV9; size: -; J: TRBJ1-1; D: -; CDR3: CASSDAPIPGQKNTEAFF; DNA: TGTGCCAGCAGCGACGCTCCGATTCCGGGACAAAAGAACACTGAAGCTTTCTTT
V: TRBV5-1; size: -; J: TRBJ1-3; D: -; CDR3: CASSLAGGGTGNTIYF; DNA: TGCGCCAGCAGCTTGGCCGGCGGGGGCACTGGAAACACCATATATTTT
V: TRBV27; size: -; J: TRBJ2-7; D: -; CDR3: CASSPWAGTYEQYF; DNA: TGTGCCAGCAGCCCTTGGGCAGGGACCTACGAGCAGTACTTC
V: TRBV12-3/TRBV12-4; size: -; J: TRBJ1-3; D: TRBD1; CDR3: CASSRIGDRTIYF; DNA: TGTGCCAGCAGTCGAATTGGGGACAGAACCATATATTTT
V: TRBV7-2; size: -; J: TRBJ1-2; D: TRBD1; CDR3: CASRGTVVGYTF; DNA: TGTGCCAGCAGAGGGACAGTAGTAGGCTACACCTTC
V: TRBV5-6; size: few; J: TRBJ2-2; D: TRBD2; CDR3: CASSLGELALRRTGELFF; DNA: TGTGCCAGCAGCTTGGGGGAACTAGCGCTAAGAAGAACCGGGGAGCTGTTTTTT
V: TRBV7-2; size: once; J: TRBJ1-3; D: -; CDR3: CASSLAQGNTIYF; DNA: TGTGCCAGCAGCTTAGCCCAAGGAAACACCATATATTTT
V: TRBV18; size: -; J: TRBJ2-3; D: TRBD1; CDR3: CASSPGQVRTDTQYF; DNA: TGTGCCAGCTCACCAGGACAGGTGAGGACAGATACGCAGTATTTT
V: TRBV18; size: -; J: TRBJ2-1; D: -; CDR3: CASSPQRDNEQFF; DNA: TGTGCCAGCTCACCACAGCGGGACAATGAGCAGTTCTTC
V: TRBV13; size: -; J: TRBJ1-1; D: TRBD1; CDR3: CASTSRTGNTEAFF; DNA: TGTGCCAGCACCTCTAGGACAGGGAACACTGAAGCTTTCTTT
V: TRBV6-5; size: -; J: TRBJ1-2; D: -; CDR3: CASSYSEASGYTF; DNA: TGTGCCAGCAGTTACTCGGAGGCGAGCGGCTACACCTTC
V: TRBV5-5; size: -; J: TRBJ1-2; D: -; CDR3: CASSLTPAGGYTF; DNA: TGTGCCAGCAGCTTGACCCCCGCGGGTGGCTACACCTTC
V: TRBV12-3/TRBV12-4; size: -; J: TRBJ1-1; D: -; CDR3: CASSFGQNTEAFF; DNA: TGTGCCAGCAGCTTCGGACAGAACACTGAAGCTTTCTTT
V: TRBV5-4; size: -; J: TRBJ2-7; D: TRBD2; CDR3: CASSLTSGGSEQYF; DNA: TGTGCCAGCAGCTTGACTAGCGGGGGAAGCGAGCAGTACTTC
V: TRBV4-2; size: -; J: TRBJ1-5; D: -; CDR3: CASSHGHSMGNQPQHF; DNA: TGTGCCAGCAGCCACGGACACTCAATGGGCAATCAGCCCCAGCATTTT
V: TRBV9; size: -; J: TRBJ2-1; D: TRBD2; CDR3: CASSGGTNYNEQFF; DNA: TGTGCCAGCAGCGGCGGGACTAACTACAATGAGCAGTTCTTC
V: TRBV11-3; size: -; J: TRBJ2-7; D: TRBD2; CDR3: CASSPRLALYEQYF; DNA: TGTGCCAGCAGCCCGCGACTAGCGCTTTACGAGCAGTACTTC
V: TRBV11-3; size: -; J: TRBJ1-6; D: -; CDR3: CASSFRQSSYNSPLHF; DNA: TGTGCCAGCAGCTTTCGACAGAGCTCCTATAATTCACCCCTCCACTTT
V: TRBV5-6; size: -; J: TRBJ1-6; D: -; CDR3: CASSLGAGSRSPLHF; DNA: TGTGCCAGCAGCTTGGGTGCAGGTAGTCGGTCACCCCTCCACTTT
V: TRBV24-1; size: -; J: TRBJ1-2; D: -; CDR3: CATRGPQGSYTF; DNA: TGTGCCACCAGGGGGCCTCAGGGGAGCTACACCTTC